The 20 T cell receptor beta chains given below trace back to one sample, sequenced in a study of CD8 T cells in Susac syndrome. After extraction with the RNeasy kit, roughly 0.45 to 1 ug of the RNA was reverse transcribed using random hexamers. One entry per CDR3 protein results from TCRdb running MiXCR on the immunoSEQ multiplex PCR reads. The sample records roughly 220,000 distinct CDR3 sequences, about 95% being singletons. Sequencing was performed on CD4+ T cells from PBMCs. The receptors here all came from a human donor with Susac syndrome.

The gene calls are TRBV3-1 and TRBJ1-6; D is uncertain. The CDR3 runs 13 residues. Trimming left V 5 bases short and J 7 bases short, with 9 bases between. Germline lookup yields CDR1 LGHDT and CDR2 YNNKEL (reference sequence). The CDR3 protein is CASSGQENSPLHF. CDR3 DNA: TGTGCCAGCAGCGGGCAGGAAAATTCACCCCTCCACTTT.

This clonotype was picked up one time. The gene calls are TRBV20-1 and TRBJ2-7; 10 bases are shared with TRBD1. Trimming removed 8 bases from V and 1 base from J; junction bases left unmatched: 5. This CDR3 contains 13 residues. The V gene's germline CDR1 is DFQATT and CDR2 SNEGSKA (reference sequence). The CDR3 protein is CSSPGQGSYEQYF. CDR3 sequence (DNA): TGCAGTTCACCGGGACAGGGGTCCTACGAGCAGTACTTC.

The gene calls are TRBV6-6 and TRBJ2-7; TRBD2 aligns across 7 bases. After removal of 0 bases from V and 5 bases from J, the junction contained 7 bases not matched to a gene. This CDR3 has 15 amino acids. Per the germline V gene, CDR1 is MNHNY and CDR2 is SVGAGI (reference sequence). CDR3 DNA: TGTGCCAGCAGTTACTCCGGGGGAGGGTTCGACGAGCAGTACTTC. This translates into CASSYSGGGFDEQYF.

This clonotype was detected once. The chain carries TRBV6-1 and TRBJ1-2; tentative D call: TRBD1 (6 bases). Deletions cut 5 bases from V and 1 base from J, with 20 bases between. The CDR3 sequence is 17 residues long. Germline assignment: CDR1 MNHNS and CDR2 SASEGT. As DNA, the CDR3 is TGTGCCAGCAGTCTAAGGGAGGGACAAACCCATAACTATGGCTACACCTTC. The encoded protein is CASSLREGQTHNYGYTF.

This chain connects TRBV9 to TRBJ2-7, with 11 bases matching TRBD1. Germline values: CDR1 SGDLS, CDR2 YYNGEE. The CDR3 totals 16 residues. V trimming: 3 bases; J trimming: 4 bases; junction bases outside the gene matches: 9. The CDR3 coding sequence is TGTGCCAGCAGCGGACCGACCGGACAGGGGGCGTACGAGCAGTACTTC. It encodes CASSGPTGQGAYEQYF.

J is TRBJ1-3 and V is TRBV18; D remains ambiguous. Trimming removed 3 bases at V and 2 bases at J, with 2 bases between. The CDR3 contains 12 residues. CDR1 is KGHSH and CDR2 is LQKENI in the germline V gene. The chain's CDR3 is CASSPPGNTIYF. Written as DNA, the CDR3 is TGTGCCAGCTCACCGCCTGGAAACACCATATATTTT.

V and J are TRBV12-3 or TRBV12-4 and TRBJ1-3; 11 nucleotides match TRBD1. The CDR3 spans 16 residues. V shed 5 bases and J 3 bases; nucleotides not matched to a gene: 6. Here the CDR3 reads CASSIRDRGFGNTIYF. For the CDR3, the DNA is TGTGCCAGCAGTATCCGGGACAGGGGGTTTGGAAACACCATATATTTT.

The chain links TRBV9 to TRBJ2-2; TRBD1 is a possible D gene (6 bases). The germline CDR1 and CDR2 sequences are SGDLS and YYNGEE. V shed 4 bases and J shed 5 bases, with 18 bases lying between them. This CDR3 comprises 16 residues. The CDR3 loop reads CASSHSTGATTGELFF. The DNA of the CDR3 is TGTGCCAGCAGCCACTCGACAGGAGCTACAACCGGGGAGCTGTTTTTT.

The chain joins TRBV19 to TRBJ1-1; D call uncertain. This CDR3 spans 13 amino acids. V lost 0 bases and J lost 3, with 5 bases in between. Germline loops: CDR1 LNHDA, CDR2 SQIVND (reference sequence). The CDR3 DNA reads TGTGCCAGTAGTATAGAAGGGTACACTGAAGCTTTCTTT. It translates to CASSIEGYTEAFF.

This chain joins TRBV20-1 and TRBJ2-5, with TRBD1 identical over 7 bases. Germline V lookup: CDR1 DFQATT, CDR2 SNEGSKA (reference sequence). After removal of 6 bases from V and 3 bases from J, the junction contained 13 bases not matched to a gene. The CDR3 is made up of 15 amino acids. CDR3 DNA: TGCAGTGCGAGACTTCCGGGACAGTTAGAAGAGACCCAGTACTTC. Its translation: CSARLPGQLEETQYF.

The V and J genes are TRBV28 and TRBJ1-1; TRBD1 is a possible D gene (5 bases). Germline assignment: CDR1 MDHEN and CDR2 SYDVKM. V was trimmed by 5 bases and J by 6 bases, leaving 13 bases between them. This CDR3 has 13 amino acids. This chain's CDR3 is CASSPGGRAEAFF. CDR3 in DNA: TGTGCCAGCAGTCCTGGGGGACGGGCTGAAGCTTTCTTT.

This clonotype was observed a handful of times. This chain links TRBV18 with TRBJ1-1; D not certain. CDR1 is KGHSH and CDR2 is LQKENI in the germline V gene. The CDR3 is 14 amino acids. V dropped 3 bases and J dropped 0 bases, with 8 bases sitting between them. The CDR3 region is CASSPRTVNTEAFF. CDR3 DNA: TGTGCCAGCTCACCTAGGACCGTGAACACTGAAGCTTTCTTT.

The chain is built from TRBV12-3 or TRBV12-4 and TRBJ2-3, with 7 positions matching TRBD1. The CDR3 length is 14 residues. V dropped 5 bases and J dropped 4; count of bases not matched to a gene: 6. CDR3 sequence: CASSTTGAADTQYF. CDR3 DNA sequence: TGTGCCAGCAGTACTACAGGGGCGGCAGATACGCAGTATTTT.

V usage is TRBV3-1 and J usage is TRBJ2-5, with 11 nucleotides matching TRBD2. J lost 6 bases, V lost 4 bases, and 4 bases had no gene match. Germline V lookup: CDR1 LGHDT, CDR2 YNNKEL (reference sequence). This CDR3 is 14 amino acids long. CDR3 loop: CASSLTSGVKTQYF. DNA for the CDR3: TGTGCCAGCAGCCTGACTAGCGGGGTAAAGACCCAGTACTTC.

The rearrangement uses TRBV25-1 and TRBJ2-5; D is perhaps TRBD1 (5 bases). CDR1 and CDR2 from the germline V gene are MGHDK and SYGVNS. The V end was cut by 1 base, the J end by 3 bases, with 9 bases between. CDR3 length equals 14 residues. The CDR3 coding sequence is TGTGCCAGCAGTGAATTCGTCAGGGAAGAGACCCAGTACTTC. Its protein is CASSEFVREETQYF.

In nucleotides, the CDR3 is TGTGCCAGCAGCCAAACACAGGGGGCCGGGGGCACAGATACGCAGTATTTT. Protein: CASSQTQGAGGTDTQYF. J is TRBJ2-3 and V is TRBV14; 9 bases match TRBD1. Germline V CDR1 and CDR2: SGHDN, FVKESK. The ends lost 2 bases at V and 1 base at J; junction bases unmatched: 7. The CDR3 consists of 17 residues. The variable domain in full, completed from reference TRBV14 and TRBJ2-3, reads EAGVTQFPSHSVIEKGQTVTLRCDPISGHDNLYWYRRVMGKEIKFLLHFVKESKQDESGMPNNRFLAERTGGTYSTLKVQPAELEDSGVYFCASSQTQGAGGTDTQYFGPGTRLTVL.

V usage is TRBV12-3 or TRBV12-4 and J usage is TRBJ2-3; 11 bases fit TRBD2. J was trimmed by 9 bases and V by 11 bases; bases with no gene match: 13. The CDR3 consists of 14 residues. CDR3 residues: CAETGLADMGTQYF. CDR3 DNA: TGTGCCGAGACGGGACTAGCGGACATGGGCACGCAGTATTTT.

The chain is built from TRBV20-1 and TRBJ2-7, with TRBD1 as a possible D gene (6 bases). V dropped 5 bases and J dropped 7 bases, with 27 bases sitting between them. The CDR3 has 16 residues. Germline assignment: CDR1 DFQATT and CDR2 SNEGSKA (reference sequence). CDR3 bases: TGCAGTGCTTTCTCTTATAGGACAGCAGGAGTGGGGGAGCAGTACTTC. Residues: CSAFSYRTAGVGEQYF.

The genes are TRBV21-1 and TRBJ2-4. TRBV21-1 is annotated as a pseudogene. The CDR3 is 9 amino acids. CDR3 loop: CASQDHQYF. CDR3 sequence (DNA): TGTGCCAGCCAGGATCATCAGTACTTC.

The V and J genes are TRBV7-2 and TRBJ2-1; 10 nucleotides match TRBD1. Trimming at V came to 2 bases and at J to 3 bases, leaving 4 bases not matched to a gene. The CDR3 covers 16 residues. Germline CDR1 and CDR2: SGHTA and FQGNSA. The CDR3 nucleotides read TGTGCCAGCAGCTTACATGGGACAGGGGACTACAATGAGCAGTTCTTC. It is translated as CASSLHGTGDYNEQFF.